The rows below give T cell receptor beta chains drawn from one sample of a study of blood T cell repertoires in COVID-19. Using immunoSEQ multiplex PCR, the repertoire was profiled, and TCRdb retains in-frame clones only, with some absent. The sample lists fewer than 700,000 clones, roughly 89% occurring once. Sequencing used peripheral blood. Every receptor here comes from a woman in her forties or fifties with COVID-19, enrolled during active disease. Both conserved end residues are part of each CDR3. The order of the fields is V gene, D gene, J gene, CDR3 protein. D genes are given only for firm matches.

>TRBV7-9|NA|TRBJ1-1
CASSLASGGSTEAFF
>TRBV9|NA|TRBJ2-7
CASSVVAESYEQYF
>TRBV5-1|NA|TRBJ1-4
CASSSLGYTNEKLFF
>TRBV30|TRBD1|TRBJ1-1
CAWDRAGNTEAFF
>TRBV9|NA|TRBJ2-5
CASSTAPVRETQYF
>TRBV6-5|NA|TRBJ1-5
CASSYSDTGDQPQHF
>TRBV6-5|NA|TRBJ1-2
CASNQRPDFSQGYTF
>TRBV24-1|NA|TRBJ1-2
CATSAGQGGGYTF
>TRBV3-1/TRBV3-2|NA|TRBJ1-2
CASTPGGMVVYGYTF
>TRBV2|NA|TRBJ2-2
CASDSVRATNTGELFF
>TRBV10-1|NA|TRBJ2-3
CASSETSTDTQYF
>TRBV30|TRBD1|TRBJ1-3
CAWSLQGAIIYF
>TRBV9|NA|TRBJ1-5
CASSVTPGAPEEPQHF
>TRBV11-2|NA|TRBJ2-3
CASSPQWSLGDTQYF
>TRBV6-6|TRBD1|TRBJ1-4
CASRSSTGINEKLFF
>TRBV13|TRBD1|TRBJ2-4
CASSAYRDRGNIQYF
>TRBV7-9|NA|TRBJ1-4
CASSYRGNPNEKLFF
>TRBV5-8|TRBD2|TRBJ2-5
CASSLGAGTSEGRKETQYF
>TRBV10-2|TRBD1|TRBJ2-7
CASAQGARQEQYF
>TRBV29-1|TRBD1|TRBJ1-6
CSASSGGNSPLHF
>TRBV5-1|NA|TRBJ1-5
CASRGEFNQPQHF
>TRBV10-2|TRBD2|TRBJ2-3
CASSVSGGASTDTQYF
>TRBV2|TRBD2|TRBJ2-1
CASTQGASGGGNEQFF
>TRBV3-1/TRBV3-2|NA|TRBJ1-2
CASSHTREGGYTF
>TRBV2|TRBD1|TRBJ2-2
CASTMGTDYTGELFF
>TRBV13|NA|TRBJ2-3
CASSLEGAESDTQYF
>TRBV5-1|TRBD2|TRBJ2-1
CASSLLLAGDNEQFF
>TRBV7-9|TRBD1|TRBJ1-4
CASSPGTGNEKLFF
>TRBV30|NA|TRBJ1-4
CAWSEGVGNEKLFF
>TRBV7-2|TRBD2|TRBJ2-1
CASSFSGGQGNEQFF
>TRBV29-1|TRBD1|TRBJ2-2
CSGTGGPGELFF
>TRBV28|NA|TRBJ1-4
CASGGQGYYEKLFF
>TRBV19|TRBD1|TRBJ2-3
CACRRDRDTDTQYF
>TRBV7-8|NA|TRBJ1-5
CASSLDHTGKNSNQPQHF
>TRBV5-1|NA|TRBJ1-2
CASSLDGGRIGYTF
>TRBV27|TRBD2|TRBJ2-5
CASSLAGAGLETQYF
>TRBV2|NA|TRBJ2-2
CASSPQGAGELFF
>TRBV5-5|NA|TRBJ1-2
CASSLREEGYTF
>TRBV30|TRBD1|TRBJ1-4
CAGGQPTTTNEKLFF
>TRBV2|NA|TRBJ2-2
CASRGLSTGELFF
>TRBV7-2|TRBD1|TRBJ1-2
CASSLAGQNYGYTF
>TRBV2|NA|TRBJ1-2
CASSVSVAYGYTF
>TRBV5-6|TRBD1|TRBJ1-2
CASSVTTGGSNYGYTF
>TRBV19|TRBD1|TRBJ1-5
CASSIGGGSNQPQHF
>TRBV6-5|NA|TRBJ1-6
CASSYGRDNSPLHF
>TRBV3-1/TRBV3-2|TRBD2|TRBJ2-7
CASSPRGGRHEQYF
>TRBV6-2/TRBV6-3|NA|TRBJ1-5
CASSYSGGFGQPQHF